The T cell receptor beta chain described here comes from a study of blood T cell repertoires in COVID-19. The germline V and J ends were trimmed by 0 bases and 0 bases, with 5 bases remaining between them. Germline-derived CDR1 and CDR2 are GTSNPN and SVGIG (reference sequence). The CDR3 has 13 residues. Libraries were prepared by immunoSEQ multiplex PCR; TCRdb keeps only in-frame clonotypes and omits some of them. The sample holds about 73,000 clones; approximately 88% are singletons and the top ten take about 2.5%. The rearrangement links TRBV30 to TRBJ1-1; TRBD1 is a possible D gene (5 bases). This clonotype originated in a man older than 75 with active or convalescent COVID-19. The sample consisted of peripheral blood. CDR3: CAWSVQVNTEAFF. DNA for the CDR3: TGTGCCTGGAGTGTACAGGTGAACACTGAAGCTTTCTTT. Using reference TRBV30 and TRBJ1-1 for the parts outside the CDR3, the full variable domain is SQTIHQWPATLVQPVGSPLSLECTVEGTSNPNLYWYRQAAGRGLQLLFYSVGIGQISSEVPQNLSASRPQDRQFILSSKKLLLSDSGFYLCAWSVQVNTEAFFGQGTRLTVV.